What follows are 10 T cell receptor beta chains derived from one specimen sequenced in a study of response to subunit inactivated influenza vaccine. One entry per CDR3 protein results from TCRdb running MiXCR on the RT-PCR reads. The data contain about 830,000 distinct CDR3 sequences, around 20% of them singletons. Sequences were derived from PBMCs from blood, sampled more than 4 days after vaccination. The receptors here all came from a man between 45 and 60 years old who received an inactivated influenza vaccine.

The chain uses TRBV20-1 and TRBJ1-1, with 9 bases identical to TRBD1. CDR1 and CDR2 from the germline V gene are DFQATT and SNEGSKA (reference sequence). This CDR3 is 12 amino acids long. With V trimmed by 6 bases and J by 5 bases, 4 bases remained unmatched. The chain's CDR3 is CSAAGTGTEAFF. The CDR3 nucleotides read TGCAGTGCCGCCGGGACAGGGACTGAAGCTTTCTTT.

This clonotype was observed at least ten times. The chain has TRBV12-3 or TRBV12-4 and TRBJ1-3; no clear D gene. This CDR3 is built from 15 residues. V dropped 1 base and J dropped 2 bases, with 9 bases sitting between them. The CDR3 region has the DNA TGTGCCAGCAGTTTAGTCCCAGGCCCTGGAAACACCATATATTTT. Its translation is CASSLVPGPGNTIYF.

This chain joins TRBV11-3 and TRBJ2-2, with D possibly TRBD2 on 5 matching bases. CDR3 length: 15 amino acids. In germline, CDR1 is SGHNT, CDR2 YENEEA. V was shortened by 2 bases and J by 2 bases, with 9 bases between the two germline ends. This chain's CDR3 is CASSLFGSNTGELFF. The CDR3 DNA reads as TGTGCCAGCAGCTTATTTGGGAGCAACACCGGGGAGCTGTTTTTT.

The table lists this clonotype with many counts. J is TRBJ2-4 and V is TRBV12-3 or TRBV12-4, with TRBD1 as a possible D gene (6 bases). Trimming took off 5 bases at V and 15 bases at J, with 14 bases between the two ends. There are 11 residues in the CDR3. CDR3 DNA: TGTGCCAGCAGTGGGGGACACGGGCGGTACTTC. Translated: CASSGGHGRYF.

The genes are TRBV20-1 and TRBJ1-5; D might be TRBD1 (6 bases). The ends were cut back, 4 bases at V and 0 bases at J, with 16 bases in the middle. Per the germline V gene, CDR1 is DFQATT and CDR2 is SNEGSKA (reference sequence). This CDR3 region has 16 residues. CDR3 in amino acids: CSAIIGQFFSNQPQHF. CDR3 DNA sequence: TGCAGTGCTATAATAGGACAGTTCTTTAGCAATCAGCCCCAGCATTTT.

This clonotype showed up just a few times. The chain links TRBV6-2 or TRBV6-3 to TRBJ2-5; a possible D gene is TRBD1 (5 bases). The CDR3 covers 13 residues. Trimming pared 7 bases from V and 4 bases from J, leaving 13 bases between. Per germline, CDR1 MNHEY and CDR2 SVGEGT. DNA for the CDR3: TGTGCCAGCACTACACCGACAGCAGAGACCCAGTACTTC. Translating it yields CASTTPTAETQYF.

V gene TRBV7-2 combines with J gene TRBJ2-7, with 12 bases that match TRBD2. The junction had 6 bases not matched to a gene; V was cut back by 8 bases and J by 4 bases. The CDR3 sequence is 14 residues long. The germline V gene has CDR1 SGHTA and CDR2 FQGNSA. The CDR3 sequence is CASQRLAGVYEQYF. DNA for the CDR3: TGTGCCAGCCAGCGACTAGCGGGAGTATACGAGCAGTACTTC.

This clonotype turned up a few times. The chain couples TRBV7-9 to TRBJ1-5; a possible D gene is TRBD1 (5 bases). V lost 3 bases to trimming and J lost 7 bases, with 13 bases between them. CDR3 length: 14 amino acids. The germline V gene has CDR1 SEHNR and CDR2 FQNEAQ (reference sequence). The CDR3, as DNA: TGTGCCAGCAGCTTTGAAGGGGCAAGCCAGCCCCAGCATTTT. This encodes CASSFEGASQPQHF.

This clonotype was observed a few times. V gene TRBV15 combines with J gene TRBJ2-1, with 7 bases aligning to TRBD1. The CDR3 is 16 residues long. The germline V gene encodes CDR1 LNHNV and CDR2 YYDKDF (reference sequence). Losses at the gene ends were 0 bases for V and 0 bases for J; bases not matched to a gene: 2. CDR3 sequence: CATSRDRGTSYNEQFF. The DNA for the CDR3 is TGTGCCACCAGCAGAGACAGGGGGACCTCCTACAATGAGCAGTTCTTC.

This clonotype showed up just a few times. The V gene is TRBV14, the J gene TRBJ1-1; 7 bases are shared with TRBD1. V lost 0 bases, J lost 0 bases, and 7 bases stayed unmatched. The CDR3 is made up of 17 amino acids. Germline V gene lookup returns CDR1 SGHDN and CDR2 FVKESK. CDR3 sequence reads: CASSQDRGGQMNTEAFF. DNA of the CDR3: TGTGCCAGCAGCCAAGACAGGGGGGGACAGATGAACACTGAAGCTTTCTTT. Full variable domain (outside the CDR3, taken from reference TRBV14 and TRBJ1-1): EAGVTQFPSHSVIEKGQTVTLRCDPISGHDNLYWYRRVMGKEIKFLLHFVKESKQDESGMPNNRFLAERTGGTYSTLKVQPAELEDSGVYFCASSQDRGGQMNTEAFFGQGTRLTVV.